This is a list of T cell receptor beta chains from one sample in a study of tissue T cells after allogeneic stem cell transplantation. Data came from immunoSEQ multiplex PCR; TCRdb stores just in-frame clones and leaves some out. The table lists 9,500 to 15,000 clones, around three quarters of them singletons, with about an eighth in the top ten. The sample here was tissue from the right colon, taken at autopsy. The receptors were gathered from a woman aged 18 to 55 with breast cancer. Each CDR3 is given with its conserved first and last residue. The D gene is left open where the match is weak. Where a row states a size, it is once, few, many or the class of an expanded clone; other rows omit it.

size: NA; D: NA; J: TRBJ1-5; V: TRBV19; DNA: TGTGCCAGTAGTATAGGAGGGTTCAATCAGCCCCAGCATTTT; CDR3: CASSIGGFNQPQHF
size: NA; D: TRBD1; J: TRBJ1-2; V: TRBV28; DNA: TGTGCCAGCAGCTGGGGACAGGGCTATGGCTACACCTTC; CDR3: CASSWGQGYGYTF
size: few; D: NA; J: TRBJ1-2; V: TRBV7-8; DNA: TGTGCCAGCAGCTTAGCAGGGAACTATGGCTACACCTTC; CDR3: CASSLAGNYGYTF
size: few; D: NA; J: TRBJ1-2; V: TRBV11-3; DNA: TGTGCCAGCAGCTTACAACAGGGCTATGGCTACACCTTC; CDR3: CASSLQQGYGYTF
size: large; D: TRBD2; J: TRBJ2-3; V: TRBV14; DNA: TGTGCCAGCAGCCAAGGGACTAGCGGGGGGGCAGATACGCAGTATTTT; CDR3: CASSQGTSGGADTQYF
size: NA; D: NA; J: TRBJ2-1; V: TRBV7-3; DNA: TGTGCCAGCAGCTTAACTGGGACGGTAGGTCATTATGATCCAAACTACAATGAGCAGTTCTTC; CDR3: CASSLTGTVGHYDPNYNEQFF
size: NA; D: NA; J: TRBJ2-5; V: TRBV27; DNA: TGTGCCAGCAGTTTATACTGGACAGACGGGACCCAGTACTTC; CDR3: CASSLYWTDGTQYF
size: NA; D: TRBD2; J: TRBJ2-2; V: TRBV29-1; DNA: TGCAGCGTTGAGGGGGAAAGGATAGGACTAGCAGACACCGGGGAGCTGTTTTTT; CDR3: CSVEGERIGLADTGELFF
size: once; D: NA; J: TRBJ1-1; V: TRBV6-2/TRBV6-3; DNA: TGTGCCAGCAGTTACTGGGGCAAACCCACTGAAGCTTTCTTT; CDR3: CASSYWGKPTEAFF
size: NA; D: TRBD2; J: TRBJ2-2; V: TRBV7-3; DNA: TGTGCCAGCAGCCCCCAGGGAGGGGCCGGGGAGCTGTTTTTT; CDR3: CASSPQGGAGELFF
size: NA; D: NA; J: TRBJ2-2; V: TRBV5-5; DNA: TGTGCCAGCAGCTTGTTCAGGTCATACACCGGGGAGCTGTTTTTT; CDR3: CASSLFRSYTGELFF
size: few; D: TRBD1; J: TRBJ1-2; V: TRBV28; DNA: TGTGCCAGCAGCCCCCCCTCGACAGGGCCCTTTTACTATGGCTACACCTTC; CDR3: CASSPPSTGPFYYGYTF
size: NA; D: NA; J: TRBJ2-5; V: TRBV12-3/TRBV12-4; DNA: TGTGCCAGCAGTCCCCTAGAGACCCAGTACTTC; CDR3: CASSPLETQYF
size: NA; D: NA; J: TRBJ2-2; V: TRBV5-6; DNA: TGTGCCAGCAGCTTTGGGACCGGTTTCGCCGGGGAGCTGTTTTTT; CDR3: CASSFGTGFAGELFF
size: NA; D: TRBD2; J: TRBJ2-7; V: TRBV3-1/TRBV3-2; DNA: TGTGCCAGCAGCCAAGGGACTAGCGGAAACTACGAGCAGTACTTC; CDR3: CASSQGTSGNYEQYF
size: hyperexpanded; D: NA; J: TRBJ2-7; V: TRBV4-3; DNA: TGCGCCAGCAGCCAAGTCGCGTCTTCTACCTACGAGCAGTACTTC; CDR3: CASSQVASSTYEQYF
size: NA; D: NA; J: TRBJ1-1; V: TRBV19; DNA: TGTGCCAGTAGTAAACCCCTGGGAATCCTGAACACTGAAGCTTTCTTT; CDR3: CASSKPLGILNTEAFF
size: NA; D: NA; J: TRBJ1-1; V: TRBV30; DNA: TGTGCCACCTCAGGCTGGGTGGGTTCGGCTGAAGCTTTCTTT; CDR3: CATSGWVGSAEAFF
size: NA; D: NA; J: TRBJ2-7; V: TRBV21-1; DNA: TGTGCCAGCAGCAAAGGGGGGTTTTTATTTATCAGGGACACGCACTACGAGCAGTACTTC; CDR3: CASSKGGFLFIRDTHYEQYF
size: NA; D: TRBD1; J: TRBJ2-7; V: TRBV11-2; DNA: TGTGCCAGCAGCTTAGTAGGTGGGGCAGGGGGCTACGAGCAGTACTTC; CDR3: CASSLVGGAGGYEQYF
size: NA; D: TRBD1; J: TRBJ2-7; V: TRBV5-1; DNA: TGCGCCAGCAGCTTTGGGACAGGGGGGAAAACCTACGAGCAGTACTTC; CDR3: CASSFGTGGKTYEQYF
size: NA; D: NA; J: TRBJ1-5; V: TRBV4-3; DNA: TGCGCCAGCAGCCAAGATCTGGGGACCGGGAGTCAGCCCCAGCATTTT; CDR3: CASSQDLGTGSQPQHF
size: once; D: TRBD1; J: TRBJ1-5; V: TRBV19; DNA: TGTGCCAGTAGGAGGGACAGGGTAACTCGCTACAATCAGCCCCAGCATTTT; CDR3: CASRRDRVTRYNQPQHF
size: NA; D: NA; J: TRBJ2-3; V: TRBV30; DNA: TGTGCCTGGACAGCCAATACGAACACAGATACGCAGTATTTT; CDR3: CAWTANTNTDTQYF
size: once; D: NA; J: TRBJ2-2; V: TRBV9; DNA: TGTGCCAGCAGCCCGGGGACAACCGGGGAGCTGTTTTTT; CDR3: CASSPGTTGELFF
size: NA; D: TRBD2; J: TRBJ2-1; V: TRBV4-1; DNA: TGCGCCAGCAGCCAAGATGCCACTAGCGACCGCTACAATGAGCAGTTCTTC; CDR3: CASSQDATSDRYNEQFF
size: NA; D: TRBD2; J: TRBJ2-1; V: TRBV19; DNA: TGTGCCAGTAGTATAGGCCAAAGGCCTAGCGGGAGGAACAATGAGCAGTTCTTC; CDR3: CASSIGQRPSGRNNEQFF
size: NA; D: TRBD2; J: TRBJ2-3; V: TRBV30; DNA: TGTGCCTGGAGGCCGGGACTAGACACAGATACGCAGTATTTT; CDR3: CAWRPGLDTDTQYF
size: NA; D: NA; J: TRBJ2-7; V: TRBV4-1; DNA: TGCGCCAGCAGCCAAGTCGCACGGTCTGAGTACGAGCAGTACTTC; CDR3: CASSQVARSEYEQYF
size: few; D: NA; J: TRBJ1-2; V: TRBV28; DNA: TGTGCCAGCAACCGCTATGGCTACACCTTC; CDR3: CASNRYGYTF
size: few; D: NA; J: TRBJ2-3; V: TRBV11-1; DNA: TGTGCCAGCAGCTTGGCCTCTCAGGGAGATACGCAGTATTTT; CDR3: CASSLASQGDTQYF
size: once; D: TRBD1; J: TRBJ1-2; V: TRBV29-1; DNA: TGCAGCGTCCACGCCGGGACAGCTAGCTATGGCTACACCTTC; CDR3: CSVHAGTASYGYTF
size: NA; D: NA; J: TRBJ1-1; V: TRBV7-2; DNA: TGTGCCAGCAGCTTTGACAGCTTGAACACTGAAGCTTTCTTT; CDR3: CASSFDSLNTEAFF
size: NA; D: NA; J: TRBJ1-2; V: TRBV2; DNA: TGTGCCAGCAGAGATAGGGGTGGCTATGGCTACACCTTC; CDR3: CASRDRGGYGYTF
size: NA; D: NA; J: TRBJ2-3; V: TRBV5-4; DNA: TGTGCCAGCAGCTTCGGGACCACCACAGATACGCAGTATTTT; CDR3: CASSFGTTTDTQYF
size: few; D: TRBD2; J: TRBJ2-7; V: TRBV5-4; DNA: TGTGCCAGCAGCCCACAGGGACTAGCGGGAGGATACGAGCAGTACTTC; CDR3: CASSPQGLAGGYEQYF
size: NA; D: NA; J: TRBJ1-1; V: TRBV7-2; DNA: TGTGCCAGCAGCTTCGCCCGGGGGAACACTGAAGCTTTCTTT; CDR3: CASSFARGNTEAFF
size: NA; D: NA; J: TRBJ1-3; V: TRBV4-3; DNA: TGCGCCAGCAGCCAGGTCTTCTCAAACACCATATATTTT; CDR3: CASSQVFSNTIYF
size: NA; D: TRBD2; J: TRBJ2-7; V: TRBV5-1; DNA: TGCGCCAGCAGCCAGGGTAGCGGGATCTACGAGCAGTACTTC; CDR3: CASSQGSGIYEQYF
size: NA; D: NA; J: TRBJ2-7; V: TRBV28; DNA: TGTGCCAGCAGTGCCCGAGGGGGTGGAGTTGGGATCGAGCAGTACTTC; CDR3: CASSARGGGVGIEQYF